A selection of T cell receptor beta chains follows, all from one sample in a study of T-cell reconstitution after alpha-beta-depleted transplantation in children. Each CDR3 protein is one row after TCRdb ran MiXCR on the PCR reads. The sample records roughly 610,000 distinct CDR3 sequences, over 9.5% being singletons. The specimen comprised PBMCs from the stem cell graft donor, sampled from the stem cell graft. All receptors come from a human donor who donated a stem cell graft to a child with acute myeloid leukemia. CDR3s include the opening cysteine and the closing phenylalanine or tryptophan. The D gene is left open where the match is weak. Part of the rows lack a size; the others show once, few, many or a class for expanded clones.

clone size	V gene	CDR3 length	D gene	J gene	CDR3 protein	CDR3 DNA
many	TRBV7-8	15	TRBD1	TRBJ2-7	CASSLGGTGGFEQYF	TGTGCCAGCAGCTTGGGGGGGACAGGGGGGTTCGAGCAGTACTTC
few	TRBV6-5	13	NA	TRBJ1-2	CASSPSVYYGYTF	TGTGCCAGCAGTCCGTCGGTCTACTATGGCTACACCTTC
NA	TRBV30	11	NA	TRBJ1-1	CAWSRQNEAFF	TGTGCCTGGAGTAGGCAGAATGAAGCTTTCTTT
NA	TRBV2	12	NA	TRBJ2-2	CASGGTTGELFF	TGTGCCAGCGGAGGAACCACCGGGGAGCTGTTTTTT
many	TRBV3-1	21	TRBD2	TRBJ2-1	CASSQARTSGTPWASYNEQFF	TGTGCCAGCAGCCAAGCCAGGACTAGCGGGACTCCCTGGGCCTCCTACAATGAGCAGTTCTTC
few	TRBV6-2/TRBV6-3	14	NA	TRBJ1-6	CASRAGTPSGSLHF	TGTGCCAGCAGAGCCGGGACCCCTTCGGGATCCCTCCACTTT
NA	TRBV11-2	12	NA	TRBJ1-1	CASSLVGSRAFF	TGTGCCAGCAGCTTAGTCGGGTCAAGGGCTTTCTTT
NA	TRBV21-1	20	NA	TRBJ1-5	CASSLRCLTRGVMGNQPQHF	TGTGCCAGCAGCTTGCGGTGCCTGACTAGGGGGGTCATGGGCAATCAGCCCCAGCATTTT
few	TRBV3-1	12	NA	TRBJ2-1	CASSRSPHEQFF	TGTGCCAGCAGCCGAAGCCCCCATGAGCAGTTCTTC
NA	TRBV2	13	NA	TRBJ2-1	CASSEGGWNEQFF	TGTGCCAGCAGTGAAGGGGGGTGGAATGAGCAGTTCTTC
NA	TRBV7-2	13	NA	TRBJ1-1	CASSYDRRTEAFF	TGTGCCAGCAGCTACGACAGGCGAACTGAAGCTTTCTTT
NA	TRBV9	15	TRBD1	TRBJ1-2	CASSTRTGANYGYTF	TGTGCCAGCAGCACTCGCACAGGGGCCAACTATGGCTACACCTTC
NA	TRBV6-5	13	TRBD1	TRBJ1-1	CASSSPGTVEAFF	TGTGCCAGCAGTTCGCCCGGGACAGTAGAAGCTTTCTTT
few	TRBV10-3	15	TRBD1	TRBJ2-7	CAISQGQGSSYEQYF	TGTGCCATCAGCCAAGGACAGGGGTCATCCTACGAGCAGTACTTC
NA	TRBV5-1	16	TRBD1	TRBJ2-3	CASSLALGQGTDTQYF	TGCGCCAGCAGCTTGGCACTGGGACAGGGGACAGATACGCAGTATTTT
NA	TRBV5-1	17	TRBD1	TRBJ1-2	CASSLAGGGQSPRGYTF	TGCGCCAGCAGCTTGGCAGGGGGTGGGCAGAGCCCCCGGGGCTACACCTTC
NA	TRBV7-9	15	NA	TRBJ2-3	CASSLGSRYADTQYF	TGTGCCAGCAGCTTAGGTTCTAGGTATGCCGATACGCAGTATTTT
NA	TRBV21-1	14	NA	TRBJ2-7	CASSKPFGGNEQYF	TGTGCCAGCAGCAAACCCTTTGGGGGGAACGAGCAGTACTTC
NA	TRBV5-6	12	NA	TRBJ2-3	CASSPTVGTQYF	TGTGCCAGCAGTCCGACAGTCGGTACGCAGTATTTT
many	TRBV12-3/TRBV12-4	15	NA	TRBJ2-6	CASSPGVSGANVLTF	TGTGCCAGCAGCCCAGGCGTCTCTGGGGCCAACGTCCTGACTTTC
many	TRBV29-1	12	NA	TRBJ2-7	CSGKKSSYEQYF	TGCAGTGGAAAGAAATCCTCCTACGAGCAGTACTTC
few	TRBV25-1	14	TRBD1	TRBJ2-1	CASRGTGGFSEQFF	TGTGCCAGCAGGGGGACAGGGGGCTTTAGCGAGCAGTTCTTC
many	TRBV6-2/TRBV6-3	13	TRBD2	TRBJ2-3	CASSERGLNTQYF	TGTGCCAGCAGTGAGCGGGGTCTAAATACGCAGTATTTT
many	TRBV27	16	NA	TRBJ2-3	CASSFLSGEVPNTQYF	TGTGCCAGCAGTTTCCTTTCGGGAGAGGTCCCTAATACGCAGTATTTT
many	TRBV7-2	17	NA	TRBJ1-5	CASSLRGVRGSNQPQHF	TGTGCCAGCAGCCTAAGAGGGGTCAGGGGTAGCAATCAGCCCCAGCATTTT
many	TRBV6-5	12	NA	TRBJ2-1	CASSQAHNEQFF	TGTGCCAGCAGCCAGGCCCACAATGAGCAGTTCTTC
few	TRBV7-2	17	TRBD2	TRBJ2-1	CASSLLRGLAGGGEQFF	TGTGCCAGCAGCTTATTGCGGGGACTAGCGGGAGGCGGTGAGCAGTTCTTC
NA	TRBV7-2	15	NA	TRBJ1-5	CASSSGTPSNQPQHF	TGTGCCAGCAGCTCCGGGACACCGAGCAATCAGCCCCAGCATTTT
NA	TRBV18	15	NA	TRBJ2-6	CASSSEPAGANVLTF	TGTGCCAGCTCATCCGAACCAGCTGGGGCCAACGTCCTGACTTTC
many	TRBV29-1	12	NA	TRBJ2-1	CSVEGFYNEQFF	TGCAGCGTCGAAGGGTTTTACAATGAGCAGTTCTTC
many	TRBV5-5	16	NA	TRBJ2-1	CASSLAFQSAYNEQFF	TGTGCCAGCAGCTTGGCCTTCCAGTCAGCCTACAATGAGCAGTTCTTC
NA	TRBV27	15	TRBD1	TRBJ1-5	CASSPTGAPQVAQHF	TGTGCCAGCAGTCCGACAGGGGCCCCTCAAGTGGCCCAGCATTTT
few	TRBV7-2	16	NA	TRBJ2-1	CASSLAAQGLSNEQFF	TGTGCCAGCAGCTTAGCTGCCCAGGGCCTATCCAATGAGCAGTTCTTC
many	TRBV7-2	15	NA	TRBJ2-7	CASKAAPGFLHEQYF	TGTGCCAGCAAGGCGGCACCAGGGTTTCTCCACGAGCAGTACTTC
once	TRBV5-4	15	TRBD2	TRBJ2-7	CASSPDSGSLYEQYF	TGTGCCAGCAGCCCGGATAGCGGGAGTCTTTACGAGCAGTACTTC
NA	TRBV10-3	15	NA	TRBJ2-5	CAISAENSPRETQYF	TGTGCCATCAGCGCCGAAAACAGCCCGCGGGAGACCCAGTACTTC
few	TRBV29-1	12	TRBD1	TRBJ1-2	CSAERTGGVYTF	TGCAGCGCCGAAAGGACAGGGGGTGTCTACACCTTC
NA	TRBV7-8	18	TRBD2	TRBJ2-3	CASSSFPPGTSGTDTQYF	TGTGCCAGCAGCTCTTTTCCTCCCGGGACTAGCGGCACAGATACGCAGTATTTT
NA	TRBV29-1	12	NA	TRBJ1-2	CSAPRGDYGYTF	TGCAGCGCCCCGAGGGGGGACTATGGCTACACCTTC
many	TRBV14	16	NA	TRBJ1-1	CASSQVAGSMNTEAFF	TGTGCCAGCAGCCAAGTGGCAGGGAGTATGAACACTGAAGCTTTCTTT
few	TRBV20-1	10	NA	TRBJ2-3	CSVASDTQYF	TGCAGTGTGGCGTCAGATACGCAGTATTTT
few	TRBV15	17	TRBD2	TRBJ2-1	CATSRDLAGGKRNEQFF	TGTGCCACCAGCAGGGATCTAGCGGGAGGGAAGCGCAATGAGCAGTTCTTC
many	TRBV20-1	15	TRBD2	TRBJ2-1	CSARLGGGTYNEQFF	TGCAGTGCTAGGCTGGGCGGGGGTACCTACAATGAGCAGTTCTTC
NA	TRBV11-2	16	NA	TRBJ2-3	CASSLGWQQSTDTQYF	TGTGCCAGCAGCTTGGGTTGGCAGCAAAGCACAGATACGCAGTATTTT
many	TRBV7-6	15	NA	TRBJ2-1	CASSLKRGSGDEQFF	TGTGCCAGCAGCTTAAAACGGGGCTCTGGGGATGAGCAGTTCTTC
few	TRBV7-3	16	NA	TRBJ1-6	CASSLTARTNNSPLHF	TGTGCCAGCAGCTTAACGGCGCGTACAAATAATTCACCCCTCCACTTT
few	TRBV20-1	14	TRBD2	TRBJ2-3	CSAYSGGDTDTQYF	TGCAGTGCTTACAGCGGGGGGGACACAGATACGCAGTATTTT